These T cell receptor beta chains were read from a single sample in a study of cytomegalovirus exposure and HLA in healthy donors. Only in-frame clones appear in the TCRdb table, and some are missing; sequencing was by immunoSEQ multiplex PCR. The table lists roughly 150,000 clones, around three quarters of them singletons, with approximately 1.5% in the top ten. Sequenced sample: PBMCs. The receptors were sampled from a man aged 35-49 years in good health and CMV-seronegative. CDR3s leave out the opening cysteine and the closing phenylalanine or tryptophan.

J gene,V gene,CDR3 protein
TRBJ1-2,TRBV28,ASSFPSPGGGYT
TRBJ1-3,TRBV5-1,ASSLDNRFSGNTIY
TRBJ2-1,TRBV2,ASSVALAAYNEQF
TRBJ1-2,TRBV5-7,ASFGAVNYGYT
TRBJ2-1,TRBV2,ASRDSLGEQF
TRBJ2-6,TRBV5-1,ASSLGRDYTGANVLT
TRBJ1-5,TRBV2,ASSVKNNQPQH
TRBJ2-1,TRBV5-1,ASSLGPVSSYNEQF
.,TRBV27,ASKEEGAVYEQY
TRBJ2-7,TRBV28,AIVSGADYEQY
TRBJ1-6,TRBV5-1,ASSLTGNYNSPLH
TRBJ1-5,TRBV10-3,AISPGTGNVGNQPQH
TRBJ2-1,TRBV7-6,ASSLETGNLYNEQF
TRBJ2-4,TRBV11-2,ASSLWIPNALAKNSQY
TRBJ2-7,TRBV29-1,SVFLREEKYEQY
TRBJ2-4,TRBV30,ACRFPGKNSQY
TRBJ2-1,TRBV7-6,ASSPGLAGNEQF
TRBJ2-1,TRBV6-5,ASTDSGYNEQF
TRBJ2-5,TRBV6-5,ASSYSTAQETQY
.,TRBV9,ASSPGEGNEQY
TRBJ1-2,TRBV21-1,ASSKVRQAHYGYT
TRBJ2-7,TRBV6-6,ASSYSGQGYEQY
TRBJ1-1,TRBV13,ASSPGVSFAF
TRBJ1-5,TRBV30,AWSELSGNQPQH
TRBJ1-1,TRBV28,ASSFDQGTMNTEAF
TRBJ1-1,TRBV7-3,ASSPLGAGSTEAF
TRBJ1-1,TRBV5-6,ASSVGQLPTEAF
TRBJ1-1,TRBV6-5,ASSVSGFGDTEAF
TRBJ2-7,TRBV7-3,ASSFGSSYEQY
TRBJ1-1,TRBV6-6,ASSYSKGVAF
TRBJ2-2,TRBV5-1,ASSPGLAGGLNTGELF
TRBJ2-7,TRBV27,ASSPRGGDYEQY
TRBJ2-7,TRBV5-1,ASSLEVHFEQY
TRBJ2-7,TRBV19,ASSITETGLYYEQY
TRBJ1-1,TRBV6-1,ASRIVGGNTEAF
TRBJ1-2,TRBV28,ASSSFQLQGAGGYT
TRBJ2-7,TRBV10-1,ASSSGMEYEQY
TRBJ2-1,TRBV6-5,ASSYSMVAVYNEQF
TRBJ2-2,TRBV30,AWSVWGRGGTGELF
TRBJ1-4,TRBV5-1,ASRKVGTGDEKLF
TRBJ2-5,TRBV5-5,ASSLTGEETQY
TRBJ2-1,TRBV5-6,ASSWGQGDEQF
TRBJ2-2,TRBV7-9,ASSFPFGLAGSVGELF
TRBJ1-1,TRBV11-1,ASSSSAGGDTEAF
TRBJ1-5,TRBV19,ASRIRGGPHQPQH
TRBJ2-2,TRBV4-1,ASSQGQTGELF
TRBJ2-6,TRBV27,ASSKTGQGFSGANVLT
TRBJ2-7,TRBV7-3,ASSLQGGQPYEQY
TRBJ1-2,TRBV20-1,SATDGYT
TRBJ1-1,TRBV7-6,ASRRTENTEAF
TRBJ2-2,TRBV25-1,ASSERDTGELF
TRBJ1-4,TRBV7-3,ASSPNPRGRLF
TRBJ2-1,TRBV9,ASSTAGGDNEQF
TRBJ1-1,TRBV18,ASSPARGGTEAF
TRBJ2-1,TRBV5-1,ASSPGTSGRNEQF
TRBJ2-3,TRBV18,ASSRRDYLTDTQY
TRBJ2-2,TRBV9,ASTVSGSGTGELF
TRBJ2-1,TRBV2,ASKRLAGGSEQF